Below, 9 T cell receptor beta chains from the same sample are listed, as sequenced in a study of blood T cell repertoires in COVID-19. Sequenced by immunoSEQ multiplex PCR; TCRdb stores in-frame clones only, minus some. The sample has 290,000 or so clones, approximately 90% seen once. The sequenced sample was peripheral blood. These receptors were obtained from a woman aged 25 to 39 with COVID-19, enrolled during active disease.

The table lists this clone with a count of one. The chain has TRBV2 and TRBJ1-1, with 7 bases that match TRBD1. J gave up 0 bases and V 6 bases, and 4 bases lay outside the gene matches. There are 14 residues in the CDR3. Germline V gene sequence: CDR1 SNHLY, CDR2 FYNNEI. In nucleotides, the CDR3 is TGTGCCAGCAGAGAGGGACAGTTGAACACTGAAGCTTTCTTT. This translates into CASREGQLNTEAFF.

The chain is built from TRBV24-1 and TRBJ2-1; 8 bases map to TRBD2. CDR3 length: 14 residues. Germline assignment: CDR1 KGHDR and CDR2 SFDVKD. With V trimmed by 3 bases and J by 10 bases, 7 bases remained unmatched. The CDR3: CATSDGLSGTEQFF. The CDR3 region has the DNA TGTGCCACCAGTGATGGCCTTAGCGGGACCGAGCAGTTCTTC.

This rearrangement joins TRBV3-1 (or the pseudogene TRBV3-2) to TRBJ2-7; D is perhaps TRBD2 (6 bases). The V gene lost 1 base and the J gene lost 3 bases, with 13 bases spanning the gap. From germline, CDR1 is LGHDT and CDR2 YNNKEL (reference sequence). The CDR3 length is 15 residues. The CDR3 DNA is TGTGCCAGCAGCCAAGTGGGGACTGTTTTCTACGAGCAGTACTTC. It yields the protein CASSQVGTVFYEQYF.

The chain employs TRBV19 and TRBJ1-5; no clear D gene. This CDR3 is built from 13 residues. Trimming stripped 2 bases from V and 7 bases from J, with 9 bases between. Per the germline V gene, CDR1 is LNHDA and CDR2 is SQIVND (reference sequence). CDR3 sequence: CASSIPALQPQHF. Written as DNA, the CDR3 is TGTGCCAGTAGTATACCCGCGTTGCAGCCCCAGCATTTT. The full variable domain, rest sourced from reference TRBV19 and TRBJ1-5, is DGGITQSPKYLFRKEGQNVTLSCEQNLNHDAMYWYRQDPGQGLRLIYYSQIVNDFQKGDIAEGYSVSREKKESFPLTVTSAQKNPTAFYLCASSIPALQPQHFGDGTRLSIL.

This chain joins TRBV4-1 and TRBJ1-6; maybe TRBD1 (5 bases). The germline gives CDR1 MGHRA, CDR2 YSYEKL. The CDR3 totals 15 residues. V lost 0 bases and J lost 10, with 13 bases in between. The DNA of the CDR3 is TGCGCCAGCAGCCAAGATCAAGGGGTAGGATCACCCCTCCACTTT. Translating gives CASSQDQGVGSPLHF.

The chain recombines TRBV28 with TRBJ2-2, with 12 bases aligning to TRBD2. In germline, CDR1 is MDHEN, CDR2 SYDVKM. This CDR3 region has 15 residues. J gave up 12 bases and V 5 bases, and 10 bases lay outside the gene matches. The CDR3 spells CASSPIGLAGGQLFF. The DNA for the CDR3 is TGTGCCAGCAGTCCAATTGGGCTAGCGGGAGGGCAGCTGTTTTTT. Variable domain in full (rest from reference TRBV28 and TRBJ2-2): DVKVTQSSRYLVKRTGEKVFLECVQDMDHENMFWYRQDPGLGLRLIYFSYDVKMKEKGDIPEGYSVSREKKERFSLILESASTNQTSMYLCASSPIGLAGGQLFFGEGSRLTVL.

The CDR3 sequence is CASSIVGKTGHTEAFF. The DNA of the CDR3 is TGTGCCAGTAGTATAGTGGGTAAGACAGGGCACACTGAAGCTTTCTTT. The V and J genes are TRBV19 and TRBJ1-1, with 7 bases fitting TRBD1. J lost 3 bases, V lost 1 base, and 8 bases had no gene match. The germline V gene has CDR1 LNHDA and CDR2 SQIVND (reference sequence). The CDR3 runs to 16 residues.

The chain is built from TRBV10-3 and TRBJ1-5; D gene uncertain. CDR1 and CDR2 (germline): ENHRY, SYGVKD. The CDR3 has 15 residues. The V end was cut by 2 bases, the J end by 0 bases, with 8 bases between. CDR3 sequence (DNA): TGTGCCATCAGTGAGACGGGGATTAGCAATCAGCCCCAGCATTTT. It yields the protein CAISETGISNQPQHF.

The chain is built from TRBV19 and TRBJ2-6; D perhaps matches TRBD1 (5 bases). Germline V lookup: CDR1 LNHDA, CDR2 SQIVND (reference sequence). Trimming removed 6 bases at V and 9 bases at J, with 21 bases between. The CDR3 length is 16 residues. CDR3 coding DNA: TGTGCCAGTAGCACACACGACAGCTACTCTCGCAACGTCCTGACTTTC. Protein: CASSTHDSYSRNVLTF.